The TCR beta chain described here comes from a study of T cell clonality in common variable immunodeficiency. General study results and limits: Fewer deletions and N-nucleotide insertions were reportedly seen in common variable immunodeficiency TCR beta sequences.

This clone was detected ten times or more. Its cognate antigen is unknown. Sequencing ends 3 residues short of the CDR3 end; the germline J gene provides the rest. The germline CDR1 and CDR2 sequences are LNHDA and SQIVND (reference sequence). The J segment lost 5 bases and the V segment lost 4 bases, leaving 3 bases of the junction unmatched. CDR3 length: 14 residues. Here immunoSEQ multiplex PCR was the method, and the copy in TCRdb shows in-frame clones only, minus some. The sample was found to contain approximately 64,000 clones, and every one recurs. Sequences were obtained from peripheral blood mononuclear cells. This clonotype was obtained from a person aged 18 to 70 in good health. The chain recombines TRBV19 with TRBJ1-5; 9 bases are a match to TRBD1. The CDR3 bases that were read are TGTGCCAGTAGTACTACAGGGGGCGATCAGCCC. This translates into CASSTTGGDQP. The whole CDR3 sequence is CASSTTGGDQPQHF.